The 14 T cell receptor beta chains presented below share a single source sample, sequenced in a study of shared clonotypes between healthy human individuals. TCRdb keeps only in-frame clones here, not all; method: immunoSEQ multiplex PCR. This sample carries more than 1 million clones, around 82% of them seen once, and the ten largest clones take approximately 0.52%. The sample was memory CD4+ T cells from PBMCs. The subset: CD45RA-negative fraction. The receptors shown here come from a man between 18 and 29 years old in good health. Some clones in this sample may be carry-over from other donors' samples.

The chain has TRBV11-2 and TRBJ2-3, with 9 bases lining up with TRBD2. The CDR3 totals 16 residues. The V gene's germline CDR1 is SGHAT and CDR2 FQNNGV. After removal of 2 bases from V and 2 bases from J, the junction contained 5 bases not matched to a gene. For the CDR3, the DNA is TGTGCCAGCAGCTTATTTTCTAGCGGGATCACAGATACGCAGTATTTT. Translation gives CASSLFSSGITDTQYF.

The sample holds many counts of this clone. This chain uses TRBV5-1 with TRBJ1-2; weak D call: TRBD1 (5 bases). This CDR3 is 15 amino acids long. CDR1 is SGHRS, CDR2 YFSETQ, per germline. With 4 bases removed from V and 1 base from J, the gap between germline ends came to 14 bases. The CDR3 DNA reads TGCGCCAGCAGCCCTAACCCGACAGTTAACTATGGCTACACCTTC. It specifies CASSPNPTVNYGYTF.

Worth noting for this clone: This same CDR3 is encoded by further DNA sequences in the sample. This CDR3 is CASSETTDTQYF. As DNA, the CDR3 is TGTGCCAGTAGCGAAACAACAGATACGCAGTATTTT. The rearrangement links TRBV2 to TRBJ2-3, with D maybe TRBD2 (5 bases). CDR3 length: 12 amino acids. The V gene lost 9 bases and the J gene lost 3 bases, with 10 bases spanning the gap. The germline V gene has CDR1 SNHLY and CDR2 FYNNEI.

This rearrangement joins TRBV5-1 to TRBJ2-7; 7 bases agree with TRBD2. The CDR3 loop spans 14 amino acids. J was trimmed by 0 bases and V by 3 bases; bases with no gene match: 3. Germline loops: CDR1 SGHRS, CDR2 YFSETQ. CDR3 sequence (DNA): TGCGCCAGCAGCTCCGGGACTAACTCCTACGAGCAGTACTTC. Translating it yields CASSSGTNSYEQYF.

The rearrangement uses TRBV7-3 and TRBJ2-5; D is unresolved. V shed 3 bases and J shed 5 bases, with 16 bases lying between them. CDR3 length: 15 amino acids. The germline CDR1 and CDR2 sequences are SGHTA and FQGTGA. The CDR3 region is CASSLIGSLGETQYF. The CDR3 DNA reads TGTGCCAGCAGCTTGATTGGCAGCCTGGGGGAGACCCAGTACTTC. The full variable domain, rest sourced from reference TRBV7-3 and TRBJ2-5, is GAGVSQTPSNKVTEKGKYVELRCDPISGHTALYWYRQSLGQGPEFLIYFQGTGAADDSGLPNDRFFAVRPEGSVSTLKIQRTERGDSAVYLCASSLIGSLGETQYFGPGTRLLVL.

This chain uses TRBV28 with TRBJ2-7; 7 bases map to TRBD2. Trimming removed 7 bases from V and 5 bases from J; junction bases left unmatched: 17. This CDR3 has 16 residues. Germline V gene sequence: CDR1 MDHEN, CDR2 SYDVKM. The CDR3 loop reads CASTEMAGELADEQYF. As DNA, the CDR3 is TGTGCCAGCACCGAAATGGCGGGGGAACTGGCAGACGAGCAGTACTTC.

This clone was seen once. J is TRBJ2-2 and V is TRBV15; 9 bases are a match to TRBD1. The germline gives CDR1 LNHNV, CDR2 YYDKDF (reference sequence). V was pared by 7 bases and J by 4 bases, with 4 bases of the junction left unmatched. The CDR3 covers 14 residues. The CDR3: CATTPQGATGELFF. CDR3 DNA sequence: TGTGCCACCACCCCACAGGGGGCCACCGGGGAGCTGTTTTTT.

In this sample, this clone turned up once. The chain has TRBV5-1 and TRBJ2-7; possibly TRBD1 or TRBD2 for D (6 bases each). The CDR3 covers 16 residues. Germline V gives CDR1 SGHRS, CDR2 YFSETQ. Trimming shortened V by 0 bases and J by 3 bases, and 16 bases separated the two germline ends. CDR3: CASSLAVGGVGYEQYF. CDR3 nucleotide sequence: TGCGCCAGCAGCTTGGCCGTCGGGGGCGTGGGCTACGAGCAGTACTTC.

The genes are TRBV19 and TRBJ2-1, with 10 positions matching TRBD2. Germline V gene data show CDR1 as LNHDA and CDR2 as SQIVND (reference sequence). This CDR3 region has 17 residues. The J segment lost 3 bases and the V segment lost 7 bases, leaving 12 bases of the junction unmatched. The CDR3 here is CASKASSGSSFYNEQFF. The CDR3 DNA sequence: TGTGCCAGTAAGGCGTCTAGCGGGAGTTCCTTCTACAATGAGCAGTTCTTC.

The genes are TRBV29-1 and TRBJ2-5; D may be TRBD1 (5 bases). Germline CDR1 is SQVTM and CDR2 is ANQGSEA. The CDR3 covers 12 residues. V dropped 7 bases and J dropped 2 bases, with 11 bases sitting between them. CDR3: CSALTDQETQYF. In DNA, the CDR3 is TGCAGCGCCCTGACAGATCAAGAGACCCAGTACTTC.

This clone has just a few counts. Other DNA sequences in this specimen translate into the identical CDR3. The V call is TRBV30, the J call TRBJ1-4, with 8 nucleotides matching TRBD1. Germline V gene lookup returns CDR1 GTSNPN and CDR2 SVGIG (reference sequence). The J segment lost 7 bases and the V segment lost 3 bases, leaving 4 bases of the junction unmatched. This CDR3 is built from 13 residues. This CDR3 reads CAWSGQGTEKLFF. CDR3 nucleotides: TGTGCCTGGAGCGGACAGGGTACTGAAAAACTGTTTTTT.

The gene calls are TRBV10-3 and TRBJ2-7, with D tentatively TRBD2 (6 bases). V gave up 11 bases and J gave up 6 bases, with 20 bases separating them. The CDR3 covers 13 residues. The germline CDR1 and CDR2 sequences are ENHRY and SYGVKD. The CDR3: CASTSSEEREQYF. The CDR3 nucleotides are TGTGCCTCGACGTCTAGCGAAGAACGCGAGCAGTACTTC.

DNA for the CDR3: TGTGCCAGCATCCCTGGGGGCCAAGAGACCCAGTACTTC. Translating gives CASIPGGQETQYF. The chain combines TRBV7-9 with TRBJ2-5, with D possibly being TRBD1 or TRBD2 (5 bases each). Trimming cost V 7 bases and J 1 base, with 10 bases left between them. Germline lookup yields CDR1 SEHNR and CDR2 FQNEAQ (reference sequence). This CDR3 region has 13 residues.

This chain connects TRBV6-1 to TRBJ2-3; D uncertain. CDR1 is MNHNS and CDR2 is SASEGT in the germline V gene. Trimming left V 1 base short and J 6 bases short, with 5 bases between. CDR3 length: 12 residues. CDR3 DNA: TGTGCCAGCAGTGAAGATTGGGATACGCAGTATTTT. This translates into CASSEDWDTQYF.